The 22 T cell receptor beta chains listed next were all sequenced from one sample in a study of long-term antiretroviral therapy in people with HIV. A v3.0 immunoSEQ assay was performed at survey level. The protocol was immunoSEQ multiplex PCR, while the TCRdb copy is restricted to in-frame clones and leaves out a portion. The sample contains about 35,000 clones, 65% to 75% of which appear only once. Sample: unsorted PBMCs, taken 3 years after starting antiretroviral therapy. The receptors originated from a man between 45 and 60 years old with HIV.

The CDR3 DNA reads as TGTGCCAGCACCCTCGCGGTGGCAGGGAACTATGGCTACACCTTC. It encodes CASTLAVAGNYGYTF. The chain recombines TRBV28 with TRBJ1-2; D might be TRBD1 (5 bases). Germline CDR1 is MDHEN and CDR2 is SYDVKM. This CDR3 is built from 15 residues. Trimming cost V 7 bases and J 2 bases, with 17 bases left between them.

V is TRBV28 and J is TRBJ1-2; D perhaps matches TRBD1 (5 bases). The germline V gene encodes CDR1 MDHEN and CDR2 SYDVKM. Trimming pared 10 bases from V and 6 bases from J, leaving 15 bases between. The CDR3 extends over 12 amino acids. The CDR3 spells CAIASRDDGYTF. CDR3 in DNA: TGTGCCATCGCTTCCAGGGACGATGGCTACACCTTC.

The chain has TRBV19 and TRBJ1-5; 7 bases agree with TRBD1. The CDR3 loop spans 14 amino acids. V gave up 6 bases and J gave up 1 base; unmatched junction bases: 3. The germline CDR1 and CDR2 sequences are LNHDA and SQIVND (reference sequence). The CDR3 DNA sequence: TGTGCCAGTAGCTCGGACAGGAGCAATCAGCCCCAGCATTTT. Amino acid sequence: CASSSDRSNQPQHF.

The rearrangement links TRBV18 to TRBJ2-5; the match to TRBD1 covers 10 bases. This CDR3 is 16 amino acids long. Germline values: CDR1 KGHSH, CDR2 LQKENI. V lost 3 bases to trimming and J lost 1 base; unmatched junction nucleotides: 5. CDR3 sequence: CASSPRTGGGQETQYF. CDR3 in DNA: TGTGCCAGCTCACCGAGGACAGGGGGAGGCCAAGAGACCCAGTACTTC. Full variable domain (missing parts from reference TRBV18 and TRBJ2-5): NAGVMQNPRHLVRRRGQEARLRCSPMKGHSHVYWYRQLPEEGLKFMVYLQKENIIDESGMPKERFSAEFPKEGPSILRIQQVVRGDSAAYFCASSPRTGGGQETQYFGPGTRLLVL.

The chain is built from TRBV15 and TRBJ2-5, with 8 bases identical to TRBD2. Germline assignment: CDR1 LNHNV and CDR2 YYDKDF (reference sequence). V trimming: 0 bases; J trimming: 5 bases; junction bases outside the gene matches: 14. The CDR3 runs 18 residues. The CDR3, as DNA: TGTGCCACCAGCAGAGAACCATTTATGACGGGAGGGCCCGAGACCCAGTACTTC. This sequence encodes CATSREPFMTGGPETQYF.

The J gene is TRBJ1-5, the V gene TRBV28, with D perhaps matching TRBD1 (5 bases). With 5 bases removed from V and 8 bases from J, the gap between germline ends came to 13 bases. Germline CDR1 and CDR2: MDHEN and SYDVKM. The CDR3 is made up of 13 amino acids. This CDR3 is CASSQRGREPQHF. The CDR3 DNA is TGTGCCAGCAGTCAAAGGGGTCGGGAGCCCCAGCATTTT.

The chain carries TRBV29-1 and TRBJ2-2; 8 bases map to TRBD1. Trimming cost V 7 bases and J 0 bases; bases outside gene matches: 4. Germline assignment: CDR1 SQVTM and CDR2 ANQGSEA. There are 14 residues in the CDR3. Here the CDR3 DNA reads TGCAGCGCCCGGACAGGGACGAACACCGGGGAGCTGTTTTTT. Protein: CSARTGTNTGELFF.

The V and J genes are TRBV29-1 and TRBJ2-5; 8 bases are shared with TRBD2. Per germline, CDR1 SQVTM and CDR2 ANQGSEA. V lost 8 bases and J lost 5; bases outside the gene matches: 10. The CDR3 has 13 residues. The CDR3 nucleotides are TGCAGCTTCGGGTGGGCTAGCGGGGAGACCCAGTACTTC. It is translated as CSFGWASGETQYF. Combining the CDR3 with reference TRBV29-1 and TRBJ2-5 gives the whole variable domain SAVISQKPSRDICQRGTSLTIQCQVDSQVTMMFWYRQQPGQSLTLIATANQGSEATYESGFVIDKFPISRPNLTFSTLTVSNMSPEDSSIYLCSFGWASGETQYFGPGTRLLVL.

The chain is built from TRBV6-1 and TRBJ1-4; D is uncertain. Per germline, CDR1 MNHNS and CDR2 SASEGT. This CDR3 spans 15 amino acids. Trimming took 4 bases from V and 5 from J, leaving 14 bases between them. The CDR3 bases are TGTGCCAGCAGTGTTAGACTGAGCTTAAATGAAAAACTGTTTTTT. Encoded protein: CASSVRLSLNEKLFF.

The rearrangement joins TRBV5-5 to TRBJ1-5; D is possibly TRBD1 (5 bases). CDR3 length: 15 residues. Trimming shortened V by 4 bases and J by 3 bases, and 14 bases separated the two germline ends. Looked up from germline, CDR1 is SGHKS and CDR2 is YYEKEE (reference sequence). The CDR3 DNA reads as TGTGCCAGCAGCGCGGGACTGCAACTCAATCAGCCCCAGCATTTT. Protein product: CASSAGLQLNQPQHF.

Note on this clone: A read error may account for a junction end that differs from germline. This rearrangement joins TRBV7-9 to TRBJ2-4, with a weak D call TRBD1 (6 bases). CDR1 SEHNR and CDR2 FQNEAQ come from the germline V gene (reference sequence). The CDR3 consists of 12 residues. As DNA, the CDR3 is TGTGCCAGCAGCGTAGCTACGGGGACACAGTACTTC. Amino acids: CASSVATGTQYF.

This clone was counted between two and nine times. The CDR3 region is CAGRSSYNSPLHF. DNA for the CDR3: TGTGCGGGGCGCAGCTCCTATAATTCACCCCTCCACTTT. The V call is TRBV28, the J call TRBJ1-6, with D possibly being TRBD1 (5 bases). The germline gives CDR1 MDHEN, CDR2 SYDVKM. This CDR3 has 13 amino acids.

V is TRBV4-1 and J is TRBJ2-3; 12 bases match TRBD2. Losses at the gene ends were 4 bases for V and 4 bases for J; bases not matched to a gene: 6. Germline V gene lookup returns CDR1 MGHRA and CDR2 YSYEKL. The CDR3 has 16 amino acids. CDR3 DNA sequence: TGCGCCAGCAGCCTAGTACTAGCGGGGGGCGCAGATACGCAGTATTTT. Translating gives CASSLVLAGGADTQYF.

The chain is built from TRBV5-4 and TRBJ2-7; 7 nucleotides align to TRBD1. This CDR3 spans 15 amino acids. V lost 0 bases and J lost 0; bases outside the gene matches: 3. Germline CDR1 reads SGHNT; CDR2 reads YYREEE (reference sequence). CDR3 amino acids: CASSLEPGGSYEQYF. DNA for the CDR3: TGTGCCAGCAGCTTGGAACCAGGGGGCTCCTACGAGCAGTACTTC.

This clone appeared a few times. The chain uses TRBV7-9 and TRBJ2-7; possibly TRBD2 for D (6 bases). V lost 5 bases, J lost 4 bases, and 18 bases lay in between. CDR1 is SEHNR, CDR2 FQNEAQ, per germline (reference sequence). CDR3 size: 15 residues. In DNA form, the CDR3 reads TGTGCCAGCAGCCTGATCGTGGTACGGGAGTACGAGCAGTACTTC. Protein product: CASSLIVVREYEQYF.

This chain uses TRBV6-5 with TRBJ2-7; 9 bases match TRBD2. There are 12 residues in the CDR3. Germline CDR1 is MNHEY and CDR2 is SVGAGI. J gave up 7 bases and V 6 bases, and 4 bases lay outside the gene matches. DNA of the CDR3: TGTGCCAGCAGGACTAGCGGCTTGGAGCAGTACTTC. This gives the protein CASRTSGLEQYF.

The chain has TRBV7-8 and TRBJ2-1; TRBD1 agrees at 7 bases. The germline CDR1 and CDR2 sequences are SGHVS and FQNEAQ. Trimming removed 1 base from V and 4 bases from J; junction bases left unmatched: 1. This CDR3 is built from 14 residues. The CDR3 nucleotides are TGTGCCAGCAGCTTAGGGACAGGTTACAATGAGCAGTTCTTC. This sequence encodes CASSLGTGYNEQFF.

The chain employs TRBV9 and TRBJ2-3; possibly TRBD1 for D (5 bases). This CDR3 region has 18 residues. CDR1 is SGDLS, CDR2 YYNGEE, per germline. Trimming removed 0 bases at V and 0 bases at J, with 17 bases between. Here the CDR3 DNA reads TGTGCCAGCAGCGTAGATGGGGTCATGGGGCAGAGCACAGATACGCAGTATTTT. This gives the protein CASSVDGVMGQSTDTQYF. Together with reference TRBV9 and TRBJ2-3, the CDR3 gives the full variable domain: DSGVTQTPKHLITATGQRVTLRCSPRSGDLSVYWYQQSLDQGLQFLIQYYNGEERAKGNILERFSAQQFPDLHSELNLSSLELGDSALYFCASSVDGVMGQSTDTQYFGPGTRLTVL.

About this clone: The same CDR3 arises from other DNA sequences in this sample as well. CDR3 residues: CAISELGGGQETQYF. The CDR3 DNA reads as TGTGCCATCAGTGAGCTGGGGGGGGGACAAGAGACCCAGTACTTC. V usage is TRBV10-3 and J usage is TRBJ2-5, with 7 bases lining up with TRBD2. After removal of 2 bases from V and 2 bases from J, the junction contained 5 bases not matched to a gene. The CDR3 runs to 15 residues. Germline-derived CDR1 and CDR2 are ENHRY and SYGVKD.

The rearrangement uses TRBV4-3 and TRBJ2-4; maybe TRBD1 (5 bases). V lost 2 bases to trimming and J lost 1 base, with 12 bases between them. The CDR3 has 16 residues. Germline V gene sequence: CDR1 LGHNA, CDR2 YSLEER. The CDR3 region has the DNA TGCGCCAGCAGCCAAAAGGGATGGGGCGCCAAAAACATTCAGTACTTC. Amino acids: CASSQKGWGAKNIQYF.

The genes are TRBV27 and TRBJ1-4; tentatively, D is TRBD1 (6 bases). V was shortened by 6 bases and J by 7 bases, with 12 bases between the two germline ends. The CDR3 sequence is 13 residues long. CDR1 MNHEY and CDR2 SMNVEV come from the germline V gene (reference sequence). The CDR3 DNA reads TGTGCCAGCAGCCTTGGGGGGGCTGAAAAACTGTTTTTT. Encoded protein: CASSLGGAEKLFF.

V gene TRBV29-1 combines with J gene TRBJ2-7; D gene uncertain. In germline, CDR1 is SQVTM, CDR2 ANQGSEA. This CDR3 region has 14 residues. Trimming took 2 bases from V and 2 from J, leaving 13 bases between them. This CDR3 is CSVETPGSTYEQYF. In nucleotides, the CDR3 is TGCAGCGTTGAAACCCCAGGATCAACCTACGAGCAGTACTTC.